One and the same sample provided the 26 T cell receptor beta chains below, sequenced in a study of blood T cell repertoires in COVID-19. Produced via immunoSEQ multiplex PCR; TCRdb's table is partial and in-frame only. The top ten clones hold roughly 1.5% of a sample with 200,000 to 250,000 clones, about 86% of them seen once. The specimen was peripheral blood. These receptors came from a man between 18 and 35 years old with active or convalescent COVID-19.

This clone has only one observation. The DNA for the CDR3 is TGTGCCAGTAGTATCTTCCCAGGGGCTAATCAGCCCCAGCATTTT. It specifies CASSIFPGANQPQHF. V usage is TRBV19 and J usage is TRBJ1-5, with a weak D call TRBD1 (6 bases). This CDR3 region has 15 residues. The V end lost 3 bases, the J end lost 4 bases, and 13 bases lay between the germline ends. CDR1 and CDR2 from the germline V gene are LNHDA and SQIVND (reference sequence).

The count of this clone is one. This chain joins TRBV10-3 and TRBJ1-5; a weak D match, TRBD1 (5 bases). V lost 2 bases and J 0 bases, leaving 8 bases between the germline ends. The CDR3 length is 15 residues. Germline V gives CDR1 ENHRY, CDR2 SYGVKD. The DNA for the CDR3 is TGTGCCATCAGTGAGGGGGGACTTAGCAATCAGCCCCAGCATTTT. It is translated as CAISEGGLSNQPQHF.

The chain joins TRBV6-2 or TRBV6-3 to TRBJ1-5; TRBD1 matches 8 bases. With V trimmed by 2 bases and J by 4 bases, 10 bases remained unmatched. CDR1 is MNHEY and CDR2 is SVGEGT in the germline V gene. The CDR3 runs 17 residues. Here the CDR3 DNA reads TGTGCCAGCAGTTACGCCGCGGCCAGGGGGCCTAATCAGCCCCAGCATTTT. Amino acid sequence: CASSYAAARGPNQPQHF.

The chain employs TRBV3-1 (or the pseudogene TRBV3-2) and TRBJ2-5; 7 nucleotides agree with TRBD2. Unmatched junction bases numbered 10, after V lost 1 base and J lost 5 bases. The CDR3 covers 16 residues. Germline V CDR1 and CDR2: LGHDT, YNNKEL (reference sequence). CDR3 nucleotide sequence: TGTGCCAGCAGCCAAGGCGGCGGGGGAGAGGGGGAGACCCAGTACTTC. Encoded protein: CASSQGGGGEGETQYF.

This clone was detected only a few times. The chain has TRBV15 and TRBJ2-7, with D perhaps TRBD1 (5 bases). The germline V gene encodes CDR1 LNHNV and CDR2 YYDKDF (reference sequence). CDR3 length: 16 amino acids. V dropped 1 base and J dropped 0 bases, with 13 bases sitting between them. CDR3 DNA sequence: TGTGCCACCAGCAGAGTTCTAGGGGATAGCTCCTACGAGCAGTACTTC. This sequence encodes CATSRVLGDSSYEQYF.

This chain links TRBV28 with TRBJ1-5; 7 nucleotides align to TRBD1. This CDR3 comprises 15 residues. Germline V gives CDR1 MDHEN, CDR2 SYDVKM. The trim removed 3 bases at V and 0 bases at J, leaving 2 bases unmatched. CDR3 in DNA: TGTGCCAGCAGTTTGTGGGACAGTAGCAATCAGCCCCAGCATTTT. It is translated as CASSLWDSSNQPQHF.

The sample holds a few counts of this clone. This sequence joins TRBV19 and TRBJ1-1; D is ambiguous. Germline V gene data show CDR1 as LNHDA and CDR2 as SQIVND (reference sequence). Between the trimmed V and J ends, which lost 1 base and 4 bases, there was a span of 19 bases. CDR3 length: 17 residues. CDR3 sequence (DNA): TGTGCCAGTAGTATAGCCCTACTGAGGACTGGAGGCACTGAAGCTTTCTTT. It encodes CASSIALLRTGGTEAFF. The full variable domain, in which reference TRBV19 and TRBJ1-1 provide the parts outside the CDR3, is DGGITQSPKYLFRKEGQNVTLSCEQNLNHDAMYWYRQDPGQGLRLIYYSQIVNDFQKGDIAEGYSVSREKKESFPLTVTSAQKNPTAFYLCASSIALLRTGGTEAFFGQGTRLTVV.

This chain uses TRBV27 with TRBJ1-1, with D possibly TRBD1 on 5 matching bases. Germline loops: CDR1 MNHEY, CDR2 SMNVEV (reference sequence). The CDR3 has 14 amino acids. Trimming pared 1 base from V and 7 bases from J, leaving 13 bases between. CDR3: CASSLWGKGGEAFF. DNA of the CDR3: TGTGCCAGCAGTTTATGGGGCAAGGGAGGTGAAGCTTTCTTT.

This chain uses TRBV30 with TRBJ1-1; D possibly corresponds to TRBD1 (6 bases). Germline V gene sequence: CDR1 GTSNPN, CDR2 SVGIG (reference sequence). The V end was cut by 5 bases, the J end by 7 bases, with 11 bases between. The CDR3 sequence is 11 residues long. CDR3: CAWAQQGEAFF. CDR3 sequence (DNA): TGTGCCTGGGCACAACAGGGTGAAGCTTTCTTT.

The rearrangement uses TRBV30 and TRBJ1-1; 9 bases map to TRBD1. J was trimmed by 0 bases and V by 5 bases; bases with no gene match: 4. Per the germline V gene, CDR1 is GTSNPN and CDR2 is SVGIG (reference sequence). The CDR3 extends over 14 amino acids. The CDR3 bases are TGTGCCTGGGGACAGGGGCGGGTGAACACTGAAGCTTTCTTT. Protein product: CAWGQGRVNTEAFF.

The chain carries TRBV25-1 and TRBJ2-5; 7 positions agree with TRBD1. The V segment lost 5 bases and the J segment 4 bases; nucleotides outside the gene matches: 4. The germline CDR1 and CDR2 sequences are MGHDK and SYGVNS. This CDR3 comprises 13 residues. The CDR3 protein is CASSRRTGETQYF. The CDR3 DNA follows: TGTGCCAGCAGTCGAAGGACAGGAGAGACCCAGTACTTC.

The rearrangement joins TRBV11-3 to TRBJ2-1, with D maybe TRBD2 (5 bases). V lost 4 bases, J lost 4 bases, and 14 bases lay in between. From germline, CDR1 is SGHNT and CDR2 YENEEA. The length of the CDR3 is 15 residues. The CDR3: CASSSGEPGYNEQFF. CDR3 sequence (DNA): TGTGCCAGCAGCTCCGGGGAGCCGGGATACAATGAGCAGTTCTTC.

The rearrangement uses TRBV3-1 (or the pseudogene TRBV3-2) and TRBJ2-6; tentative D call: TRBD1 (6 bases). CDR1 and CDR2 (germline): LGHDT, YNNKEL (reference sequence). Trimming removed 4 bases at V and 0 bases at J, with 10 bases between. CDR3 length equals 16 residues. The CDR3 nucleotides read TGTGCCAGCAGCCCGAGGGGGACCTCTGGGGCCAACGTCCTGACTTTC. Protein product: CASSPRGTSGANVLTF.

This clone was found a few times. The rearrangement joins TRBV12-3 or TRBV12-4 to TRBJ1-4; TRBD1 is a possible D gene (5 bases). This CDR3 is built from 13 residues. V was clipped by 4 bases and J by 7 bases, with 10 bases between them. CDR3 bases: TGTGCCAGCAGTTCAGGGTCCACTGAAAAACTGTTTTTT. Translated, it gives CASSSGSTEKLFF.

The rearrangement joins TRBV19 to TRBJ2-7, with 10 nucleotides matching TRBD1. Per germline, CDR1 LNHDA and CDR2 SQIVND (reference sequence). The CDR3 extends over 14 amino acids. V shed 5 bases and J 6 bases; nucleotides not matched to a gene: 7. CDR3 in DNA: TGTGCCAGTAGTCCGGGACAGGGGACAGGCGAGCAGTACTTC. Translated, it gives CASSPGQGTGEQYF.

V is TRBV2 and J is TRBJ1-2; weak D call: TRBD1 (5 bases). The CDR3 contains 14 residues. CDR1 is SNHLY and CDR2 is FYNNEI in the germline V gene. Trimming cost V 2 bases and J 4 bases, with 11 bases left between them. The CDR3 DNA reads TGTGCCAGCAGTGAATCAGGCGGGGGCTATGGCTACACCTTC. Its protein is CASSESGGGYGYTF.

This clone appeared once. This sequence joins TRBV3-1 (or the pseudogene TRBV3-2) and TRBJ2-5; no definite D call. The CDR3 has 13 amino acids. V was trimmed by 1 base and J by 4 bases, leaving 7 bases between them. CDR1 is LGHDT and CDR2 is YNNKEL in the germline V gene (reference sequence). The CDR3 is CASSQVTGETQYF. The CDR3 DNA is TGTGCCAGCAGCCAAGTGACGGGAGAGACCCAGTACTTC.

The chain is built from TRBV14 and TRBJ1-1; D is unresolved. Germline lookup yields CDR1 SGHDN and CDR2 FVKESK. The CDR3 runs 13 residues. V was cut by 1 base and J by 2 bases, with 5 bases left in between. The CDR3 reads CASSQGANTEAFF. CDR3 bases: TGTGCCAGCAGCCAAGGGGCCAACACTGAAGCTTTCTTT.

This clone was seen once. V is TRBV25-1 and J is TRBJ1-6; TRBD1 agrees at 7 bases. The CDR3 has 13 amino acids. With 7 bases clipped from V and 7 bases from J, the junction kept 4 bases outside the gene matches. Germline V gene lookup returns CDR1 MGHDK and CDR2 SYGVNS. CDR3 sequence reads: CASKGGGNSPLHF. The CDR3 DNA is TGTGCCAGCAAAGGAGGGGGCAATTCACCCCTCCACTTT.

This rearrangement joins TRBV6-6 to TRBJ2-2; 12 nucleotides agree with TRBD2. With 5 bases clipped from V and 6 bases from J, the junction kept 7 bases outside the gene matches. Germline assignment: CDR1 MNHNY and CDR2 SVGAGI (reference sequence). The CDR3 is made up of 16 amino acids. The CDR3 DNA follows: TGTGCCAGCAGTCGACTAGCGGGAGTCAACGCCGGGGAGCTGTTTTTT. This gives the protein CASSRLAGVNAGELFF.

V and J are TRBV7-2 and TRBJ2-7; TRBD2 might be the D (6 bases). Germline values: CDR1 SGHTA, CDR2 FQGNSA. The CDR3 extends over 13 amino acids. V lost 3 bases to trimming and J lost 4 bases, with 10 bases between them. CDR3 bases: TGTGCCAGCAGCTTCCGGGGGATTTACGAGCAGTACTTC. It specifies CASSFRGIYEQYF.

About this clone: Distinct nucleotide sequences in the sample also encode this CDR3. This rearrangement joins TRBV20-1 to TRBJ1-1; D may be TRBD1 (6 bases). CDR1 is DFQATT, CDR2 SNEGSKA, per germline (reference sequence). V was cut by 2 bases and J by 8 bases, with 9 bases left in between. The CDR3 loop spans 11 amino acids. CDR3: CSARRGSEAFF. The CDR3 DNA sequence: TGCAGTGCTAGAAGGGGGTCGGAAGCTTTCTTT.

This clone is a singleton in its sample. The rearrangement joins TRBV18 to TRBJ2-3; 7 bases fit TRBD2. In germline, CDR1 is KGHSH, CDR2 LQKENI. With V trimmed by 6 bases and J by 7 bases, 13 bases remained unmatched. The CDR3 totals 15 residues. The CDR3 DNA reads TGTGCCAGCTCTCAACGACAACGCGGGAGAAATACGCAGTATTTT. Its translation is CASSQRQRGRNTQYF.

This chain connects TRBV6-1 to TRBJ1-3, with D possibly TRBD1 on 6 matching bases. This CDR3 has 16 residues. Germline values: CDR1 MNHNS, CDR2 SASEGT. V lost 6 bases, J lost 5 bases, and 20 bases lay in between. CDR3 protein: CASSERRQVRRNTIYF. Written as DNA, the CDR3 is TGTGCCAGCAGCGAACGGAGACAGGTCAGAAGAAACACCATATATTTT.

V is TRBV10-1 and J is TRBJ2-7; 9 bases match TRBD1. Germline loops: CDR1 WNHNN, CDR2 SYGVQD (reference sequence). This CDR3 contains 12 residues. V gave up 8 bases and J gave up 5 bases; unmatched junction bases: 4. CDR3: CASAGQGNEQYF. CDR3 bases: TGCGCCAGCGCGGGACAGGGAAACGAGCAGTACTTC.

Only one count was recorded for this clone. The CDR3 bases are TGTGCCAGCAGCTTTCCACTAGCGGGAGGAGAGGACCCGAAAGAGACCCAGTACTTC. Translated: CASSFPLAGGEDPKETQYF. The J gene is TRBJ2-5, the V gene TRBV7-2; 12 bases agree with TRBD2. V lost 3 bases and J lost 3; bases outside the gene matches: 14. Germline V gene data show CDR1 as SGHTA and CDR2 as FQGNSA. This CDR3 spans 19 amino acids.